The rows below give T cell receptor beta chains drawn from one sample of a study of blood T cells in healthy people across ages. In TCRdb, the 5' RACE reads were re-called with MiXCR into one record per CDR3 protein. The profile shows 1 million to 1.2 million distinct CDR3 sequences, 35% to 45% of them singletons. Sequencing was carried out using blood. The receptors shown here come from a man aged 18 to 29 in good health. Each CDR3 is given with its conserved first and last residue. The order of the fields is clone size, V gene, J gene, D gene, CDR3 DNA, CDR3 protein. The D gene is left open where the match is weak. A row's size may be missing; if present it is once, few, many or a size class.

>NA|TRBV10-3|TRBJ1-2|NA
TGTGCCATCAGTGAGGAGAACAGACGGGGTGGCTACACCTTC
CAISEENRRGGYTF
>NA|TRBV28|TRBJ2-5|NA
TGTGCCAGCAGTCCCCTAGCCACAGAAGAGACCCAGTACTTC
CASSPLATEETQYF
>few|TRBV12-3/TRBV12-4|TRBJ2-5|NA
TGTGCCAGCAGTAACAGGGTAGGAGAGACCCAGTACTTC
CASSNRVGETQYF
>NA|TRBV3-1|TRBJ1-1|NA
TGTGCCAGCAGCCAAGGGAACTATGAAGCTTTCTTT
CASSQGNYEAFF
>NA|TRBV6-5|TRBJ1-5|NA
TGTGCCAGCAGACCTTTCAGGGCCAATCAGCCCCAGCATTTT
CASRPFRANQPQHF
>few|TRBV9|TRBJ2-3|NA
TGTGCCAGCAGCGTAGCCAGCCTCACAGATACGCAGTATTTT
CASSVASLTDTQYF
>NA|TRBV6-5|TRBJ1-2|NA
TGTGCCAGCAGTTACTCTCGGGGTTATGGCTACACCTTC
CASSYSRGYGYTF
>NA|TRBV5-6|TRBJ2-5|NA
TGTGCCAGCAGCACCATGGGATTGCGAAAAGAGACCCAGTACTTC
CASSTMGLRKETQYF
>few|TRBV28|TRBJ1-5|NA
TGTGCCAGCAGAGGCCAACGCAATCAGCCCCAGCATTTT
CASRGQRNQPQHF
>NA|TRBV7-2|TRBJ1-5|NA
TGTGCCAGCAGCTTAGCGGCAGAGAATCAGCCCCAGCATTTT
CASSLAAENQPQHF
>NA|TRBV30|TRBJ1-2|NA
TGTGCCTGGAGTGTGGGGCAGGTCGTTGATGGCTACACCTTC
CAWSVGQVVDGYTF
>NA|TRBV7-9|TRBJ2-7|TRBD2
TGTGCCAGCAGCATCCTCCCGGGACTAGAATCCGAGCAGTACTTC
CASSILPGLESEQYF
>NA|TRBV6-1|TRBJ2-3|TRBD2
TGTGCCAGCAGTTCGACTAGCGGGGGACCCCATACGCAGTATTTT
CASSSTSGGPHTQYF
>NA|TRBV12-3/TRBV12-4|TRBJ1-1|NA
TGTGCCAGCAGTGCAGGCTTTGGTGACACTGAAGCTTTCTTT
CASSAGFGDTEAFF
>NA|TRBV6-2/TRBV6-3|TRBJ1-1|TRBD1
TGTGCCAGCACCATCGACAGGGTGACTGAAGCTTTCTTT
CASTIDRVTEAFF
>few|TRBV27|TRBJ1-1|NA
TGTGCCAGCAGTTGGGCGTCGAGGAACACTGAAGCTTTCTTT
CASSWASRNTEAFF
>NA|TRBV3-1|TRBJ1-2|NA
TGTGCCAGCAGCCAAGAGGACAGAGCTGGTGGCTACACCTTC
CASSQEDRAGGYTF
>few|TRBV5-1|TRBJ1-1|TRBD1
TGCGCCAGCAGCCGTCAGACAGGGTCAGGTACTGAAGCTTTCTTT
CASSRQTGSGTEAFF
>NA|TRBV5-6|TRBJ1-2|NA
TGTGCCAGCAGCCAATTGATCATGGGATATGGCTACACCTTC
CASSQLIMGYGYTF
>NA|TRBV4-2|TRBJ2-3|NA
TGTGCCAGCAGCCAAGGTAGTACTGGTACTAGCACAGATACGCAGTATTTT
CASSQGSTGTSTDTQYF
>NA|TRBV21-1|TRBJ2-1|NA
TGTGCCAGCAAGGGCAGACCCCAAGAGACCCAGTTCTTC
CASKGRPQETQFF
>NA|TRBV20-1|TRBJ2-5|NA
TGCAGTGCTCCCAGGGGGGGAGAGACCCAGTACTTC
CSAPRGGETQYF
>NA|TRBV20-1|TRBJ1-2|NA
TGCAGTGCTAGAGGGACAGCAGTGGAGGATGGCTACACCTTC
CSARGTAVEDGYTF
>NA|TRBV7-2|TRBJ1-1|NA
TGTGCCAGCAGCTTACTAGTCGAGGTAGAAAGGGCTTTCTTT
CASSLLVEVERAFF
>few|TRBV11-1|TRBJ2-6|NA
TGTGCCAGCAGACCCAGACCCCCCGGACAGCCGTATTTTAAGACCTCTGGGGCCAACGTCCTGACTTTC
CASRPRPPGQPYFKTSGANVLTF
>few|TRBV5-1|TRBJ2-3|NA
TGCGCCAGCAGCTTGGAATTAGCCGAAGATACGCAGTATTTT
CASSLELAEDTQYF
>NA|TRBV5-1|TRBJ2-3|TRBD1
TGCGCCAGCAGCGGCGGGACAGGGACTAGCACAGATACGCAGTATTTT
CASSGGTGTSTDTQYF
>NA|TRBV2|TRBJ2-3|TRBD2
TGTGCCAGCAGTGTTCGGGGGGGAGTACGCAGCACAGATACGCAGTATTTT
CASSVRGGVRSTDTQYF
>once|TRBV19|TRBJ1-1|NA
TGTGCCAGTAGTATGAGACAGACTGAAGCTTTCTTT
CASSMRQTEAFF
>few|TRBV29-1|TRBJ1-2|NA
TGCAGCCTGGGGGAGGGGAAAAACTATGGCTACACCTTC
CSLGEGKNYGYTF
>NA|TRBV11-1|TRBJ2-5|TRBD2
TGTGCCAGAAAATCTAGCGGCAACAATGAGCAGTACTTC
CARKSSGNNEQYF
>NA|TRBV10-3|TRBJ2-4|NA
TGTGCCATCAGTGACCCCCGGGACGGAAACATTCAGTACTTC
CAISDPRDGNIQYF
>few|TRBV2|TRBJ2-3|NA
TGTGCCAGCAGTGAAGCGTACTATAGCACAGATACGCAGTATTTT
CASSEAYYSTDTQYF
>few|TRBV6-2/TRBV6-3|TRBJ1-5|NA
TGTGCCAGCAGACGCCAGGGATATAGCAATCAGCCCCAGCATTTT
CASRRQGYSNQPQHF
>NA|TRBV9|TRBJ2-4|NA
TGTGCCAGCAGCGTAGCTAGTACTAGGAATGAGCAGTACTTC
CASSVASTRNEQYF
>NA|TRBV7-9|TRBJ2-7|NA
TGTGCCAGCAGCCCACCCCAGACACGCTCCCACAATGAGCAGTACTTC
CASSPPQTRSHNEQYF
>NA|TRBV4-1|TRBJ2-7|NA
TGCGCCAGCAGCCAAGTAGGCTTGGACGAGCAGTACTTC
CASSQVGLDEQYF
>NA|TRBV27|TRBJ1-1|NA
TGTGCCTCACGACCTCCAGGGAACACTGAAGCTTTCTTT
CASRPPGNTEAFF
>few|TRBV7-2|TRBJ2-7|TRBD2
TGTGCCAGCAGCGTAGTGGGGACTAGCCGCGAGCAGTACTTC
CASSVVGTSREQYF
>NA|TRBV6-6|TRBJ1-4|NA
TGTGCCAGCAGTTCAACCGGGAATTCTAATGAAAAACTGTTTTTT
CASSSTGNSNEKLFF
>NA|TRBV7-3|TRBJ2-7|NA
TGTGCCAGCAGCCCCCGACCGGGGGCTAGTTTTGACGAGCAGTACTTC
CASSPRPGASFDEQYF
>NA|TRBV6-2/TRBV6-3|TRBJ2-1|NA
TGTGCCAGCAGTTACTCCCCTAGCAATTTGGGGAATGAGCAGTTCTTC
CASSYSPSNLGNEQFF
>NA|TRBV7-2|TRBJ2-4|NA
TGTGCCAGCAGCGTAGGTCGTTGGAAAAACATTCAGTACTTC
CASSVGRWKNIQYF
>NA|TRBV4-3|TRBJ1-2|NA
TGCGCCAGCAGCCAAGATTTGGGGGGGTCCTATGGCTACACCTTC
CASSQDLGGSYGYTF
>NA|TRBV25-1|TRBJ2-3|NA
TGTGCCAGCAGTCCCTTGGGCGGGGCGGTTCCAGATACGCAGTATTTT
CASSPLGGAVPDTQYF
>NA|TRBV4-3|TRBJ1-1|NA
TGCGCCAGCAGCCAATCGTCTACCGAGGACACGGAAGCTTTCTTT
CASSQSSTEDTEAFF
>few|TRBV6-2/TRBV6-3|TRBJ1-1|NA
TGTGCCAGCAGGGATCCTCCCGGGAGCATGAACACTGAAGCTTTCTTT
CASRDPPGSMNTEAFF
>NA|TRBV7-2|TRBJ2-3|NA
TGTGCCAGCAGCTCTTTAGCGTACGATACGCAGTATTTT
CASSSLAYDTQYF
>NA|TRBV4-3|TRBJ1-6|TRBD1
TGCGCCAGCAGCCAAGTCGACAGGGTTGCTGATTCACCCCTCCACTTT
CASSQVDRVADSPLHF
>NA|TRBV10-3|TRBJ1-1|NA
TGTGCCGGTCGGGGCACCCAGGGGACTGGAGCTTTCTTT
CAGRGTQGTGAFF
>few|TRBV7-2|TRBJ2-1|NA
TGTGCCAGCAGCCAGGAGTGGGCTAACATCGATGAGCAGTTCTTC
CASSQEWANIDEQFF
>NA|TRBV27|TRBJ1-2|TRBD1
TGTGCCAGCAGCCTAGGGGGCTACTCCTATGGCTACACCTTC
CASSLGGYSYGYTF
>NA|TRBV6-1|TRBJ2-7|TRBD2
TGTGCCAGCAGCGGACTAGAAGGATGGGCCGGATCCTACAATGAGCAGTACTTC
CASSGLEGWAGSYNEQYF